The next 18 T cell receptor beta chains were all read from a single sample in a study of CXCR3-negative and CXCR3-positive naive CD8 T cells. The libraries of TRB cDNA were constructed through 5' RACE using UMI labels. Each CDR3 protein gets one entry in TCRdb, which reprocessed the 5' RACE reads and gives no DNA. The sample yields about 43,000 distinct CDR3 sequences, of which the top ten take up roughly 15%. Sequencing input: memory CD8+ T cells from blood. These receptors were taken from a human donor in good health. Some clones in this sample may be carry-over from other donors' samples.

The gene calls are TRBV12-3 or TRBV12-4 and TRBJ2-1; TCRdb designates TRBD1, a call that cannot be tested without DNA. CDR3 length: 13 residues. The CDR3 protein is CASSFGQPGQQFF.

V is TRBV4-1 and J is TRBJ2-1; the D call of TRBD1 rests on TCRdb alone, since no DNA is present to check it. Germline CDR1 is MGHRA and CDR2 is YSYEKL. The CDR3 is 17 amino acids. The CDR3 spells CASSQGGTLSSYNEQFF.

The CDR3 region is CATSTGGATNEKLFF. The chain uses TRBV15 and TRBJ1-4. The CDR3 spans 15 residues. From germline, CDR1 is LNHNV and CDR2 YYDKDF (reference sequence).

The chain has TRBV9 and TRBJ2-5. Germline V CDR1 and CDR2: SGDLS, YYNGEE. The CDR3 extends over 14 amino acids. The chain's CDR3 is CASSYLADQETQYF.

V and J are TRBV21-1 and TRBJ2-4; TCRdb's D call, TRBD2, is unchecked because there is no DNA. TRBV21-1 is tagged as a pseudogene. The CDR3 is 18 amino acids. CDR3 in amino acids: CASSKTSGGPLAKNIQYF.

This chain joins TRBV5-1 and TRBJ1-1; TCRdb's D call of TRBD1 is untestable without DNA. The CDR3 runs 14 residues. Germline lookup yields CDR1 SGHRS and CDR2 YFSETQ. Here the CDR3 reads CASSAGQGKTEAFF. Supplemented by reference TRBV5-1 and TRBJ1-1, the full variable domain reads KAGVTQTPRYLIKTRGQQVTLSCSPISGHRSVSWYQQTPGQGLQFLFEYFSETQRNKGNFPGRFSGRQFSNSRSEMNVSTLELGDSALYLCASSAGQGKTEAFFGQGTRLTVV.

J is TRBJ2-5 and V is TRBV15; TCRdb gives TRBD2 as the D gene, but with no DNA this cannot be confirmed. Looked up from germline, CDR1 is LNHNV and CDR2 is YYDKDF (reference sequence). This CDR3 spans 17 amino acids. CDR3 sequence: CATSRDPVLAGAGAQYF.

This rearrangement joins TRBV29-1 to TRBJ1-1; TCRdb outputs TRBD1, but without DNA this stays unchecked. This CDR3 has 12 amino acids. Germline CDR1 SQVTM, CDR2 ANQGSEA. The CDR3 loop reads CSVEAGHTEAFF.

The V and J genes are TRBV12-3 or TRBV12-4 and TRBJ1-2. This CDR3 region has 14 residues. The CDR3 loop is CASTVIGNRYGYTF.

The V call is TRBV11-2, the J call TRBJ2-5; TCRdb proposes TRBD2, but this gene call is untestable without DNA. The CDR3 contains 15 residues. Looked up from germline, CDR1 is SGHAT and CDR2 is FQNNGV. CDR3 loop: CASSTRLAAGETQYF.

The chain is built from TRBV29-1 and TRBJ1-1; the D gene TCRdb calls, TRBD1, cannot be checked with no DNA. Germline assignment: CDR1 SQVTM and CDR2 ANQGSEA. This CDR3 contains 13 residues. The CDR3 loop is CSANPTGNTEAFF.

The chain has TRBV4-1 and TRBJ2-7; TCRdb names TRBD1, which stays unverified in the absence of DNA. This CDR3 is 15 amino acids long. Germline V gene data show CDR1 as MGHRA and CDR2 as YSYEKL. The CDR3 region is CASSPPGTFLDEQYF.

The J gene is TRBJ2-1, the V gene TRBV4-3. The CDR3 extends over 15 amino acids. CDR1 is LGHNA and CDR2 is YSLEER in the germline V gene. The CDR3 sequence is CASSQDRVGSDEQFF.

This chain links TRBV7-9 with TRBJ1-1. From germline, CDR1 is SEHNR and CDR2 FQNEAQ (reference sequence). The CDR3 totals 13 residues. This chain's CDR3 is CASSLGMNTEAFF.

V usage is TRBV29-1 and J usage is TRBJ2-7. The CDR3 has 13 amino acids. The germline V gene has CDR1 SQVTM and CDR2 ANQGSEA. This CDR3 reads CSVEGPDRYEQYF.

The rearrangement joins TRBV12-3 or TRBV12-4 to TRBJ2-3. The CDR3 is 13 amino acids. CDR3 amino acids: CASSLRLADTQYF.

J is TRBJ2-5 and V is TRBV12-3 or TRBV12-4; TCRdb selects TRBD1, and the lack of DNA leaves this call unchecked. The CDR3 covers 14 residues. CDR3 protein: CASSLGPRVETQYF.

The V gene is TRBV5-1, the J gene TRBJ2-7; TCRdb outputs TRBD1, but without DNA this stays unchecked. In germline, CDR1 is SGHRS, CDR2 YFSETQ. CDR3 length equals 13 residues. This CDR3 reads CASSWTRGYEQYF.